These 8 T cell receptor beta chains were all obtained from the same sample, sequenced in a study of cytomegalovirus exposure and HLA in healthy donors. The primer mix had 60 Vbeta and 13 Jbeta primers. Data came from immunoSEQ multiplex PCR; TCRdb stores just in-frame clones and leaves some out. Here the sample spans over 150,000 clones, about four fifths being singletons. The sample comprised PBMCs. These receptors originate from a girl between 10 and 17 years old in good health and CMV-seropositive.

The chain carries TRBV6-4 and TRBJ1-2; D is ambiguous. Germline V gene sequence: CDR1 MRHNA, CDR2 SNTAGT. The CDR3 runs to 13 residues. The germline V and J ends were trimmed by 2 bases and 2 bases, with 6 bases remaining between them. As DNA, the CDR3 is TGTGCCAGCAGTGACGGGGAGAACTATGGCTACACCTTC. This sequence encodes CASSDGENYGYTF.

V usage is TRBV5-1 and J usage is TRBJ1-3; D is unclear. The CDR3 loop spans 15 amino acids. Germline CDR1 is SGHRS and CDR2 is YFSETQ. Deletions cut 0 bases from V and 0 bases from J, with 7 bases between. The CDR3 DNA reads as TGCGCCAGCAGCTTGGAAATAAACTCTGGAAACACCATATATTTT. Protein product: CASSLEINSGNTIYF.

The CDR3 DNA sequence: TGTGCCAGCAGTGATCGCTACGGGACACCTAATCAGCCCCAGCATTTT. Amino acid sequence: CASSDRYGTPNQPQHF. The rearrangement links TRBV5-5 to TRBJ1-5, with D possibly matching TRBD1 (6 bases). The germline gives CDR1 SGHKS, CDR2 YYEKEE (reference sequence). This CDR3 is 16 amino acids long. V lost 5 bases and J 4 bases, leaving 19 bases between the germline ends.

J is TRBJ1-1 and V is TRBV10-1; D is possibly TRBD1 (6 bases). The CDR3 consists of 13 residues. V lost 6 bases and J lost 4, with 12 bases in between. The germline gives CDR1 WNHNN, CDR2 SYGVQD (reference sequence). The CDR3 spells CASRDTGSTEAFF. CDR3 bases: TGCGCCAGCAGAGATACAGGGTCCACTGAAGCTTTCTTT.

The chain carries TRBV20-1 and TRBJ1-2; D uncertain. In germline, CDR1 is DFQATT, CDR2 SNEGSKA (reference sequence). Deletions cut 6 bases from V and 5 bases from J, with 4 bases between. The CDR3 covers 9 residues. The CDR3 nucleotides read TGCAGTGCCAATTATGGCTACACCTTC. It specifies CSANYGYTF.

The table lists this clone with a few counts. The genes are TRBV30 and TRBJ1-2; D not certain. Germline V gene lookup returns CDR1 GTSNPN and CDR2 SVGIG (reference sequence). The V end lost 0 bases, the J end lost 7 bases, and 18 bases lay between the germline ends. The CDR3 has 15 residues. The CDR3 protein is CAWSVDDKVVSGYTF. The CDR3 DNA reads as TGTGCCTGGAGTGTCGACGACAAGGTGGTGAGTGGCTACACCTTC.

V and J are TRBV2 and TRBJ2-1, with D uncertain. Germline V CDR1 and CDR2: SNHLY, FYNNEI. The CDR3 runs 15 residues. Between the trimmed V and J ends, which lost 6 bases and 0 bases, there was a span of 12 bases. In DNA, the CDR3 is TGTGCCAGCAGACCGACTGGCAGCTCCTACAATGAGCAGTTCTTC. Translating it yields CASRPTGSSYNEQFF.

The chain recombines TRBV11-2 with TRBJ2-1, with TRBD1 matching 12 bases. The junction had 10 bases not matched to a gene; V was cut back by 6 bases and J by 1 base. Per the germline V gene, CDR1 is SGHAT and CDR2 is FQNNGV. This CDR3 comprises 18 residues. CDR3: CASRLVRDRGLSYNEQFF. CDR3 nucleotides: TGTGCCAGCAGACTTGTCCGGGACAGGGGGCTATCCTACAATGAGCAGTTCTTC.